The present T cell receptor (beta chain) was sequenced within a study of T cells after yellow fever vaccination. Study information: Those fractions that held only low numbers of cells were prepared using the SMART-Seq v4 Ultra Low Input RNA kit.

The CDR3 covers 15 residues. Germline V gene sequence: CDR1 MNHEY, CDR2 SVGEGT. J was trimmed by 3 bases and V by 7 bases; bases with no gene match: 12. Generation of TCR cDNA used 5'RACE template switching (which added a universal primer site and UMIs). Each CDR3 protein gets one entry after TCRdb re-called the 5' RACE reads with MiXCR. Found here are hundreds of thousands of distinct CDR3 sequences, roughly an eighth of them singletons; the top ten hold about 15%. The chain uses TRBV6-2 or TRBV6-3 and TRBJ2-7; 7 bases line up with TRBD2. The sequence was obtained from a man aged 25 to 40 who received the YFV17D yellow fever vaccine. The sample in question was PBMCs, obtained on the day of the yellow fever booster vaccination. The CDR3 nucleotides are TGTGCCAGCACGGACCCCCGGAGCGGGATCTACGAGCAGTACTTC. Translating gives CASTDPRSGIYEQYF.